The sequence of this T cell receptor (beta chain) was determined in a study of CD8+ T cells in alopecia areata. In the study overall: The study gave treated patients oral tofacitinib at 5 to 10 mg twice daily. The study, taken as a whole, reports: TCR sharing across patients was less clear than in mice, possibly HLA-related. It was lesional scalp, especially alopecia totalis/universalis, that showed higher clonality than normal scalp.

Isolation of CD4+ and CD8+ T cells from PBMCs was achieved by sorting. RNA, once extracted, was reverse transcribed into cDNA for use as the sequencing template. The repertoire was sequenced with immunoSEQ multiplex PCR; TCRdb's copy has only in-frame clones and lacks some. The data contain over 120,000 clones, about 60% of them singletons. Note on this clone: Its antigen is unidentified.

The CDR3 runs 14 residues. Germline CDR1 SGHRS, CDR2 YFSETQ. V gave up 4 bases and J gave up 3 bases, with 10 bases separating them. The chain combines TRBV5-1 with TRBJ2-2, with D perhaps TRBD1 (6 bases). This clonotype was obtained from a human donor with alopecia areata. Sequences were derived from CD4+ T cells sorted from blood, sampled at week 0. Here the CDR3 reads CASSVGQDTGELFF. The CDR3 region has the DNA TGCGCCAGCAGCGTGGGACAAGACACCGGGGAGCTGTTTTTT.